The present T cell receptor (beta chain) was sequenced within a study of molecular identifiers for immune sequencing clone quantification. Whole-study context: For replicates, RNA isolated from roughly 20,000 or 100,000 naive CD8 cells was divided into five portions, of which four were sequenced. Study conclusions and caveats: Over 99% of CMV-specific effector molecules, but under 1% of naive ones, were in clones above 20 copies.

The naive CD8 libraries originated from between roughly 19,000 and 1,100,000 sorted cells and drew on 10%, 30% or 50% RNA. Researchers sorted naive CD8 T cells as cells that were CD8+CD4-CCR7+CD45RA+. Germline lookup yields CDR1 MNHEY and CDR2 SMNVEV (reference sequence). V lost 6 bases and J lost 8; bases outside the gene matches: 3. The CDR3 has 13 amino acids. The table lists this clonotype with a few counts. Its target is unknown. MiXCR, run by TCRdb on the PCR reads, gives a single entry per CDR3 protein. Here the sample spans about 510,000 distinct CDR3 sequences, over 20% being singletons. The chain employs TRBV27 and TRBJ1-4, with 10 bases aligning to TRBD1. The origin of this receptor is a human donor in good health. Some libraries in this study had Jurkat cell RNA spiked in. The sample consisted of naive CD8+ T cells from blood, with Jurkat cell RNA spiked in. Specified subset: FACS-sorted CD8+CD4-CCR7+CD45RA+ naive T cells. CDR3 residues: CASRDRGQEKLFF. Here the CDR3 DNA reads TGTGCCAGCAGAGACAGGGGGCAGGAAAAACTGTTTTTT.